This TCR beta chain was identified in a study of blood T cells in healthy people across ages. Study-level results: Bulk PBMC profiling left naive and antigen-experienced comparisons inconclusive.

This CDR3 has 14 residues. In germline, CDR1 is MDHEN, CDR2 SYDVKM. V shed 6 bases and J 2 bases; nucleotides not matched to a gene: 7. A second PCR, run for roughly 7 to 12 cycles, used a sample-barcoded 5' primer plus a J-beta primer mix. All cDNA molecules were each tagged by a template-switch adaptor with 12 random nucleotides. MiXCR, applied by TCRdb to the 5' RACE reads, yields one record per CDR3 protein. This sample has 1,100,000 or so distinct CDR3 sequences; 40% to 45% occur once, and the top ten carry 18%. On this clonotype: Its target is unknown.

The sequenced sample consisted of blood. The TCR was taken from a woman aged 55-69 years in good health. The V and J genes are TRBV28 and TRBJ2-7, with 7 bases fitting TRBD2. In DNA form, the CDR3 reads TGTGCCAGCAGAACCACTAGCGCGACCTACGAGCAGTACTTC. Residues: CASRTTSATYEQYF.